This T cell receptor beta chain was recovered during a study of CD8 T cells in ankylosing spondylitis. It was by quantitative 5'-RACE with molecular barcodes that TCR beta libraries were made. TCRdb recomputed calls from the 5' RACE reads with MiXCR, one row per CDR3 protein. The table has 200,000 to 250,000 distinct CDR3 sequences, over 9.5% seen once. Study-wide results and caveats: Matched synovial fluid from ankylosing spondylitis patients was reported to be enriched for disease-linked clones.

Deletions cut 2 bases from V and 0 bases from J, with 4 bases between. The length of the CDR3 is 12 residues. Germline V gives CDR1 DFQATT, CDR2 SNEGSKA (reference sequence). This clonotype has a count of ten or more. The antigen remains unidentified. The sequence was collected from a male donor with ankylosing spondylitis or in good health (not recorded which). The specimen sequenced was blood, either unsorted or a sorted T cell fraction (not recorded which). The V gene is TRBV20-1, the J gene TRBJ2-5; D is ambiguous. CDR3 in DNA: TGCAGTGCTAGAAGGTACCAAGAGACCCAGTACTTC. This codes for CSARRYQETQYF.